The 25 T cell receptor beta chains below come from one sample, sequenced in a study of T cell repertoires in cytomegalovirus infection. Each CDR3 protein is one row after TCRdb ran MiXCR on the reads. The sample contains about 740,000 distinct CDR3 sequences, roughly a third of which appear only once. Sequences were obtained from PBMCs. These receptors all come from a human donor in good health (CMV status not recorded). Some clones in this sample may be carry-over from other donors' samples.

Of note for this clonotype: The junction departs from germline at one end; a sequencing error may be responsible. The rearrangement uses TRBV12-3 or TRBV12-4 and TRBJ2-5, with D unresolved. The CDR3 consists of 16 residues. This chain's CDR3 is CASILAGDTTAATQYF. The CDR3 region has the DNA TGTGCCAGCATTTTAGCCGGCGATACCACCGCGGCGACCCAGTACTTC.

This clonotype came up many times. The chain uses TRBV6-4 and TRBJ2-3; 9 bases fit TRBD2. With V trimmed by 6 bases and J by 4 bases, 5 bases remained unmatched. This CDR3 is built from 14 residues. CDR1 is MRHNA and CDR2 is SNTAGT in the germline V gene. CDR3 region: CASSLLAGSDTQYF. The DNA of the CDR3 is TGTGCCAGCAGCCTCCTAGCGGGATCAGATACGCAGTATTTT.

The chain has TRBV28 and TRBJ1-1; 7 nucleotides line up with TRBD1. This CDR3 spans 13 amino acids. Germline values: CDR1 MDHEN, CDR2 SYDVKM. Trimming cost V 6 bases and J 11 bases; bases outside gene matches: 12. CDR3 nucleotides: TGTGCCAGCAGCCTTTTTTCAGGGGGGGGGGCTTTCTTT. This encodes CASSLFSGGGAFF.

This clonotype appeared many times. This chain uses TRBV7-8 with TRBJ2-2; 10 bases are shared with TRBD2. CDR1 and CDR2 from the germline V gene are SGHVS and FQNEAQ. The length of the CDR3 is 14 residues. V gave up 4 bases and J gave up 6 bases; unmatched junction bases: 2. CDR3 in DNA: TGTGCCAGCAGCTCTAGCGGGAGTGCCGGGGAGCTGTTTTTT. This sequence encodes CASSSSGSAGELFF.

As concerns this clonotype: The junction and the germline gene differ at one end; a read error may be behind it. J is TRBJ2-5 and V is TRBV28, with D possibly called TRBD1 or TRBD2 (6 bases each). Germline values: CDR1 MDHEN, CDR2 SYDVKM. The CDR3 length is 15 residues. In nucleotides, the CDR3 is TGTGCCAGCAGTTTAGTTGGGGGGCTCCAAGAGCCCCAGTACTTC. As protein: CASSLVGGLQEPQYF.

The count of this clonotype is one. No conserved phenylalanine or tryptophan ends this CDR3, so it is likely a read error. The rearrangement uses TRBV7-2 and TRBJ2-7; no clear D gene. Per the germline V gene, CDR1 is SGHTA and CDR2 is FQGNSA. The CDR3 is 15 residues long. V shed 5 bases and J shed 2 bases, with 16 bases lying between them. The CDR3 coding sequence is TGTGCCAGCAGCATAAATAGTGTTCATACCTACGAGCAGTACTGC. This encodes CASSINSVHTYEQYC.

This clonotype was counted between two and nine times. The V and J genes are TRBV6-1 and TRBJ2-5; a weak D match, TRBD1 (6 bases). V lost 2 bases to trimming and J lost 3 bases, with 13 bases between them. Germline V gene data show CDR1 as MNHNS and CDR2 as SASEGT. The CDR3 runs to 15 residues. In DNA, the CDR3 is TGTGCCAGCAGTGAAACCAACAGGGTCGAAGAGACCCAGTACTTC. The encoded protein is CASSETNRVEETQYF.

This clonotype was detected only a few times. The chain has TRBV28 and TRBJ2-1, with 11 bases matching TRBD2. Germline values: CDR1 MDHEN, CDR2 SYDVKM. The CDR3 covers 14 residues. V lost 6 bases, J lost 9 bases, and 7 bases stayed unmatched. The CDR3 is CASSPFGTSGEQFF. In nucleotides, the CDR3 is TGTGCCAGCAGCCCGTTCGGGACTAGCGGTGAGCAGTTCTTC.

In its sample, this clonotype was seen a few times. The chain links TRBV10-3 to TRBJ1-1; the D is unclear. The germline V and J ends were trimmed by 2 bases and 4 bases, with 11 bases remaining between them. Germline CDR1 ENHRY, CDR2 SYGVKD. CDR3 length: 14 amino acids. The CDR3 DNA is TGTGCCATCAGTGAGCAAGAGGAGCGCACTGAAGCTTTCTTT. This gives the protein CAISEQEERTEAFF.

This clonotype was found a few times. This chain joins TRBV6-2 or TRBV6-3 and TRBJ2-7; D unresolved. The CDR3 totals 13 residues. Germline CDR1 MNHEY, CDR2 SVGEGT. The germline V and J ends were trimmed by 8 bases and 6 bases, with 17 bases remaining between them. The DNA for the CDR3 is TGTGCCAGCGACTGGGGTGAAACGCGCGAGCAGTACTTC. It encodes CASDWGETREQYF.

This clonotype was seen a handful of times. V is TRBV19 and J is TRBJ2-1, with TRBD2 matching 9 bases. In germline, CDR1 is LNHDA, CDR2 SQIVND (reference sequence). The CDR3 is 15 residues long. Trimming removed 5 bases from V and 7 bases from J; junction bases left unmatched: 9. CDR3 amino acids: CASSLRDSGRNEQFF. CDR3 bases: TGTGCCAGTAGTCTCCGAGATAGCGGGAGAAATGAGCAGTTCTTC. The complete variable domain, with remaining parts taken from reference TRBV19 and TRBJ2-1, reads DGGITQSPKYLFRKEGQNVTLSCEQNLNHDAMYWYRQDPGQGLRLIYYSQIVNDFQKGDIAEGYSVSREKKESFPLTVTSAQKNPTAFYLCASSLRDSGRNEQFFGPGTRLTVL.

In its sample, this clonotype was seen many times. The chain recombines TRBV2 with TRBJ1-1; D unclear. CDR1 is SNHLY and CDR2 is FYNNEI in the germline V gene. The CDR3 spans 15 residues. Trimming stripped 2 bases from V and 5 bases from J, with 15 bases between. CDR3 in DNA: TGTGCCAGCAGTGAACTTAGTGGAACGGGGACTGAAGCTTTCTTT. This translates into CASSELSGTGTEAFF.

This clonotype occurred a few times. The V gene is TRBV19, the J gene TRBJ1-5; D is possibly TRBD1 (6 bases). The V end lost 5 bases, the J end lost 4 bases, and 12 bases lay between the germline ends. CDR1 and CDR2 (germline): LNHDA, SQIVND (reference sequence). The CDR3 totals 14 residues. The CDR3 DNA reads as TGTGCCAGTAGTCTCCGGACAGAGAATCAGCCCCAGCATTTT. Translated, it gives CASSLRTENQPQHF. The full variable domain, completed using reference TRBV19 and TRBJ1-5, is DGGITQSPKYLFRKEGQNVTLSCEQNLNHDAMYWYRQDPGQGLRLIYYSQIVNDFQKGDIAEGYSVSREKKESFPLTVTSAQKNPTAFYLCASSLRTENQPQHFGDGTRLSIL.

The chain employs TRBV7-6 and TRBJ1-1; D is unresolved. Per the germline V gene, CDR1 is SGHVS and CDR2 is FNYEAQ. The CDR3 runs 13 residues. V lost 1 base and J 1 base, leaving 4 bases between the germline ends. For the CDR3, the DNA is TGTGCCAGCAGCTTAGAGTCGAACACTGAAGCTTTCTTT. This gives the protein CASSLESNTEAFF.

This chain links TRBV12-3 or TRBV12-4 with TRBJ2-3, with 12 positions matching TRBD2. The CDR3 has 14 residues. V lost 8 bases, J lost 4 bases, and 4 bases stayed unmatched. The CDR3, as DNA: TGTGCCAGCTATCTAGCGGGGGGGTCAGATACGCAGTATTTT. This codes for CASYLAGGSDTQYF.

This clonotype was seen only a few times. CDR3 protein: CASSLLEAGELFF. The CDR3 bases are TGCGCCAGCAGTCTTCTGGAGGCCGGGGAGCTGTTTTTT. V usage is TRBV10-2 and J usage is TRBJ2-2; TRBD2 is a possible D gene (5 bases). The length of the CDR3 is 13 residues. Trimming removed 5 bases at V and 6 bases at J, with 10 bases between. The germline V gene encodes CDR1 WSHSY and CDR2 SAAADI.

This clonotype was recorded a few times. The chain recombines TRBV9 with TRBJ1-1, with 7 positions matching TRBD1. V was pared by 3 bases and J by 4 bases, with 6 bases of the junction left unmatched. CDR3 size: 14 residues. CDR1 and CDR2 (germline): SGDLS, YYNGEE. The CDR3 DNA is TGTGCCAGCAGCGCAGACAGGGCGGGCACTGAAGCTTTCTTT. This translates into CASSADRAGTEAFF.

V usage is TRBV28 and J usage is TRBJ2-4, with 7 bases that match TRBD2. Germline CDR1 and CDR2: MDHEN and SYDVKM. The V segment lost 3 bases and the J segment 7 bases; nucleotides outside the gene matches: 6. This CDR3 comprises 14 residues. Written as DNA, the CDR3 is TGTGCCAGCAGTTTTGGGGGGGACCGCAACATTCAGTACTTC. It codes for CASSFGGDRNIQYF. Full variable domain (remainder filled in from reference TRBV28 and TRBJ2-4): DVKVTQSSRYLVKRTGEKVFLECVQDMDHENMFWYRQDPGLGLRLIYFSYDVKMKEKGDIPEGYSVSREKKERFSLILESASTNQTSMYLCASSFGGDRNIQYFGAGTRLSVL.

This chain joins TRBV28 and TRBJ1-4; weak D call: TRBD1 (6 bases). CDR1 and CDR2 (germline): MDHEN, SYDVKM. The germline V and J ends were trimmed by 5 bases and 1 base, with 11 bases remaining between them. This CDR3 comprises 15 residues. The CDR3 here is CASSVSQGTNEKLFF. CDR3 DNA: TGTGCCAGCAGTGTATCACAGGGAACTAATGAAAAACTGTTTTTT. Using reference TRBV28 and TRBJ1-4 for the parts outside the CDR3, the full variable domain is DVKVTQSSRYLVKRTGEKVFLECVQDMDHENMFWYRQDPGLGLRLIYFSYDVKMKEKGDIPEGYSVSREKKERFSLILESASTNQTSMYLCASSVSQGTNEKLFFGSGTQLSVL.

The chain joins TRBV5-5 to TRBJ2-5; D uncertain. CDR1 SGHKS and CDR2 YYEKEE come from the germline V gene (reference sequence). Trimming pared 5 bases from V and 3 bases from J, leaving 17 bases between. The CDR3 length is 15 residues. This CDR3 reads CASSFVGRPEETQYF. As DNA, the CDR3 is TGTGCCAGCAGTTTCGTTGGACGTCCTGAAGAGACCCAGTACTTC.

This rearrangement joins TRBV12-3 or TRBV12-4 to TRBJ2-3, with D perhaps matching TRBD2 (5 bases). Trimming took off 3 bases at V and 1 base at J, with 11 bases between the two ends. This CDR3 contains 15 residues. The CDR3 nucleotides read TGTGCCAGCAGTTTTCAGCGGCCCGGCACAGATACGCAGTATTTT. Translating it yields CASSFQRPGTDTQYF.

The V gene is TRBV28, the J gene TRBJ2-7; D call uncertain. Trimming removed 6 bases at V and 7 bases at J, with 19 bases between. The CDR3 spans 14 residues. From germline, CDR1 is MDHEN and CDR2 SYDVKM. CDR3 DNA: TGTGCCAGCAGCTCCCCCGCCGTCTCTAGGGAGCAGTACTTC. It codes for CASSSPAVSREQYF.

The V and J genes are TRBV2 and TRBJ2-7, with D perhaps TRBD1 (5 bases). Per germline, CDR1 SNHLY and CDR2 FYNNEI. Trimming stripped 1 base from V and 5 bases from J, with 12 bases between. The CDR3 is 14 residues long. The CDR3 DNA reads as TGTGCCAGCAGTGAAGATAGGGGCTTAGACGAGCAGTACTTC. Its protein product is CASSEDRGLDEQYF.

This clonotype was seen only once. One junction end does not reproduce the germline sequence, and a read error may be involved. This chain joins TRBV4-1 and TRBJ2-7; D ambiguous. In germline, CDR1 is MGHRA, CDR2 YSYEKL. This CDR3 comprises 15 residues. The CDR3 here is CASSQNSYSTYEQYF. The CDR3 DNA reads as TGTGCCAGCAGCCAAAACTCTTATAGCACCTACGAGCAGTACTTC.

DNA of the CDR3: TGTGCCAGCAGGGCACAGGGAATATCCGGGGAGCTGTTTTTT. This sequence encodes CASRAQGISGELFF. This chain links TRBV12-3 or TRBV12-4 with TRBJ2-2, with TRBD1 as a possible D gene (6 bases). The CDR3 extends over 14 amino acids. V gave up 6 bases and J gave up 6 bases, with 14 bases separating them.